The 2 T cell receptor beta chains below were found in one sample sequenced in a study of cytomegalovirus exposure and HLA in healthy donors. The PCR had 60 Vbeta and 13 Jbeta primers. Profiled with immunoSEQ multiplex PCR; TCRdb holds only in-frame clones, not every one. Of under 140,000 clones listed, approximately 83% are singletons. The sample comprised PBMCs. The receptors here all came from a man in his forties in good health and CMV-seronegative.

The rearrangement uses TRBV6-6 and TRBJ1-1, with D hard to call. The CDR3 is 13 amino acids. V lost 6 bases to trimming and J lost 0 bases, with 8 bases between them. Germline loops: CDR1 MNHNY, CDR2 SVGAGI (reference sequence). CDR3 in DNA: TGTGCCAGCAGCCTTAAAATGAACACTGAAGCTTTCTTT. Its protein product is CASSLKMNTEAFF.

The chain combines TRBV6-1 with TRBJ2-7; TRBD1 matches 7 bases. CDR3 length: 15 amino acids. The ends lost 0 bases at V and 3 bases at J; junction bases unmatched: 5. Per germline, CDR1 MNHNS and CDR2 SASEGT. The CDR3 here is CASSEAGQNYYEQYF. The CDR3, as DNA: TGTGCCAGCAGTGAAGCGGGACAGAACTACTACGAGCAGTACTTC.